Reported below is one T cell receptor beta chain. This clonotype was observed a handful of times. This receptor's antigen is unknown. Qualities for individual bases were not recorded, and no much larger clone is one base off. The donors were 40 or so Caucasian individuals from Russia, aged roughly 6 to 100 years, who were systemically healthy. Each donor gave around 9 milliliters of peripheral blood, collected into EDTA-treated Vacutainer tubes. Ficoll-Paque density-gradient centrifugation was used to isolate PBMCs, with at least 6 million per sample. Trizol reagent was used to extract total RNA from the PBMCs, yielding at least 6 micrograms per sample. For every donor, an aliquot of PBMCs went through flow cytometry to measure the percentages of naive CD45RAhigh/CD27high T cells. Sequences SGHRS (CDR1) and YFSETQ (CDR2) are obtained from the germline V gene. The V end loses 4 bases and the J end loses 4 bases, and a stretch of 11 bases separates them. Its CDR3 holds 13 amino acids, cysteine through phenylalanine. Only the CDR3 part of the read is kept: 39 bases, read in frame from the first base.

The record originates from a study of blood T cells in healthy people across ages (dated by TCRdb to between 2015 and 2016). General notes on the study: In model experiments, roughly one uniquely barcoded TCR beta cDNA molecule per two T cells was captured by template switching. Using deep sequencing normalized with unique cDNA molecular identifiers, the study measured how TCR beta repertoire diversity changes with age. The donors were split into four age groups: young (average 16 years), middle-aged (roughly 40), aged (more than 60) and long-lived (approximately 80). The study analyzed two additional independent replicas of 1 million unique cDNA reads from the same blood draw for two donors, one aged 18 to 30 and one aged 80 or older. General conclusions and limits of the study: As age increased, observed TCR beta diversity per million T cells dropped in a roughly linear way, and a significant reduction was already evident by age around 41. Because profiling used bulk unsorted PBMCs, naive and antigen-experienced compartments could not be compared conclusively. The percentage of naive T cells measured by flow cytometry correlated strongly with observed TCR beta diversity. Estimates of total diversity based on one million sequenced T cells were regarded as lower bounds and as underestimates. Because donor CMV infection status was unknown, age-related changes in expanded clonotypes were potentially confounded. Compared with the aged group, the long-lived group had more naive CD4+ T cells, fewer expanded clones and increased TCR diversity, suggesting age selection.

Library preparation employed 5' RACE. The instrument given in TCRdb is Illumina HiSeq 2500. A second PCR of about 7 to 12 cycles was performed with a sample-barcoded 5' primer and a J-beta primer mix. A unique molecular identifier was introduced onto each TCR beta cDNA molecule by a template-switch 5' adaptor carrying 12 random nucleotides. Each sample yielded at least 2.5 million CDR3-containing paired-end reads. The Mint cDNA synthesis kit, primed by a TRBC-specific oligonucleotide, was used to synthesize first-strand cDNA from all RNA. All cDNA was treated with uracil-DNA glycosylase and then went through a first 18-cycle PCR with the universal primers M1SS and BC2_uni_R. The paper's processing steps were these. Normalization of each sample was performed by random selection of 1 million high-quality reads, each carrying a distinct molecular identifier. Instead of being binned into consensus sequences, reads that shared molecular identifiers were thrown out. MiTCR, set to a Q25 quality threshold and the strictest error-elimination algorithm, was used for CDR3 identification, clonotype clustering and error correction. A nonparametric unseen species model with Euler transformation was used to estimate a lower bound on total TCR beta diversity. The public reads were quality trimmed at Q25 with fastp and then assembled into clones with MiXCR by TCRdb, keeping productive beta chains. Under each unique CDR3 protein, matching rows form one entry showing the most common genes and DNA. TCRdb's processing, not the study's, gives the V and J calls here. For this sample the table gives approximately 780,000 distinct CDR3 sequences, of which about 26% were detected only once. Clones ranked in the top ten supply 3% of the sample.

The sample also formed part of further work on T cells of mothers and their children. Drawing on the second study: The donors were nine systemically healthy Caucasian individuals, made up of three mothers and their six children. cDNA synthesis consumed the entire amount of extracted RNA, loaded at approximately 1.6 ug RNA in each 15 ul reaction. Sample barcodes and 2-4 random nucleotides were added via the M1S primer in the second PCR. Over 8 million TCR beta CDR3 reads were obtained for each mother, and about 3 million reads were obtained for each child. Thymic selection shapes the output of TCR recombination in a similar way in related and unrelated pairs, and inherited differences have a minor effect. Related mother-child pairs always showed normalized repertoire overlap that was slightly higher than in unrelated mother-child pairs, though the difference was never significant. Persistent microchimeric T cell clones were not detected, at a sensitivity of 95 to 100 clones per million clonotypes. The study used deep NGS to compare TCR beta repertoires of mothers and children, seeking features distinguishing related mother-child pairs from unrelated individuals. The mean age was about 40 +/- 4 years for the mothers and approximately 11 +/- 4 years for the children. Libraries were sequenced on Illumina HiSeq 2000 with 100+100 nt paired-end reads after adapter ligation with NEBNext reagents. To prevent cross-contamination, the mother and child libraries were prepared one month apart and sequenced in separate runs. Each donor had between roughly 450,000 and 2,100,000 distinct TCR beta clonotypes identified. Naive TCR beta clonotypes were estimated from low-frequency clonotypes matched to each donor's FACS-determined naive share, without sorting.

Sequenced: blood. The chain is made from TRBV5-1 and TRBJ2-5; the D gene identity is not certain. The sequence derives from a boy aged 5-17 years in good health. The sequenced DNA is TGCGCCAGCAGCACGAGTGGCTCAGAGACCCAGTACTTC. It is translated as CASSTSGSETQYF.